The rows below give T cell receptor beta chains drawn from one sample of a study of patients and donors after allogeneic stem cell transplantation. MiXCR was run by TCRdb on the RT-PCR reads, yielding one entry per CDR3 protein. The profile shows about 960,000 distinct CDR3 sequences, about a sixth of them singletons. Sequencing used blood, either unsorted or a sorted T cell fraction (not recorded which). The receptor set was obtained from a human donor who was either an allogeneic HSCT recipient or a stem cell or donor lymphocyte infusion donor (not recorded which). It is not recorded whose cells these are; they may come from a transplant donor. Each CDR3 is given with its conserved first and last residue. D genes are given only for firm matches. Only some rows state a clone size, as once, few, many or a class for expanded clones.

cdr3_nt cdr3_aa j_call clone_size d_call v_call
TGTGCCAGCAGCATACGGGGTTTCAGCTACAATGAGCAGTTCTTC CASSIRGFSYNEQFF TRBJ2-1 few - TRBV21-1
TGCGCCAGCAGCCAAGACAGCCGCTCCTATGGCTACACCTTC CASSQDSRSYGYTF TRBJ1-2 few - TRBV4-1
TGCAGCGGGGACCGGGGCCGTGATGAAGCTTTCTTT CSGDRGRDEAFF TRBJ1-1 - - TRBV29-1
TGCAGCGTCGCCGGGACTAGCGAGAAAGAGACCCAGTACTTC CSVAGTSEKETQYF TRBJ2-5 many TRBD2 TRBV29-1
TGTGCCAGCAGCGTCCTGGACAGGGGCCTCTCCGGGGCCAACGTCCTGACTTTC CASSVLDRGLSGANVLTF TRBJ2-6 few TRBD1 TRBV9
TGTGCCACCCAACGGAGCGGGGGGGCCCCGAACACCGGGGAGCTGTTTTTT CATQRSGGAPNTGELFF TRBJ2-2 many TRBD2 TRBV7-6
TGTGCCACCAGTGATGTGACTAGCGGGAGGGCCAGCGGGGAGCTGTTTTTT CATSDVTSGRASGELFF TRBJ2-2 few TRBD2 TRBV24-1
TGTGCCAGCAGGGAAGCGGGGGGAAATGAGCAGTTCTTC CASREAGGNEQFF TRBJ2-1 - TRBD2 TRBV7-6
TGTGCCAGCAGCCAAGATGTGTCCCGCCGCACAGATACGCAGTATTTT CASSQDVSRRTDTQYF TRBJ2-3 - - TRBV3-1
TGCAGCGGGAATCATAGCAATCAGCCCCAGCATTTT CSGNHSNQPQHF TRBJ1-5 - - TRBV29-1
TGTGCCAGCAGCCTGGGTCTCGGGTTGTCAGATACGCAGTATTTT CASSLGLGLSDTQYF TRBJ2-3 many - TRBV5-4
TGTGCCAGCAGCCAATACAGGGTCTACGAGCAGTACTTC CASSQYRVYEQYF TRBJ2-7 - - TRBV7-2
TGTGCCAGCAGCCAAGACGGACTAGCGGGGGAGACCGGGGAGCTGTTTTTT CASSQDGLAGETGELFF TRBJ2-2 few TRBD2 TRBV4-2
TGTGCCTGGAGTAACCGGGAGGGTCAGCCCCAGCATTTT CAWSNREGQPQHF TRBJ1-5 once - TRBV30